The 3 T cell receptor beta chains below come from one sample, sequenced in a study of T-cell memory formation after mild COVID-19. TCRdb analysed the 5' RACE reads with MiXCR anew, one entry per CDR3 protein. The sample holds around 250,000 distinct CDR3 sequences, 16% seen once. Sequencing was carried out using PBMCs or a T cell subset sorted from them (not recorded which). These receptors all come from a man between 18 and 35 years old who had mild COVID-19 (a few samples of this study predate the infection). Cell type and time point are not known.

This clonotype appeared many times. This rearrangement joins TRBV6-2 or TRBV6-3 to TRBJ2-5, with D possibly matching TRBD1 (5 bases). V was trimmed by 5 bases and J by 2 bases, leaving 15 bases between them. CDR3 size: 15 residues. The V gene's germline CDR1 is MNHEY and CDR2 SVGEGT. The CDR3 spells CASSDLRQMQETQYF. CDR3 in DNA: TGTGCCAGCAGTGACCTCAGACAGATGCAAGAGACCCAGTACTTC.

In this sample, this clonotype turned up a few times. The chain uses TRBV7-9 and TRBJ2-3, with 7 bases lining up with TRBD1. Trimming cost V 2 bases and J 2 bases; bases outside gene matches: 7. CDR3 length: 16 residues. CDR1 is SEHNR and CDR2 is FQNEAQ in the germline V gene (reference sequence). The DNA of the CDR3 is TGTGCCAGCAGCTTATCTACAGGGGTGGTCACAGATACGCAGTATTTT. Its translation: CASSLSTGVVTDTQYF.

The rearrangement links TRBV6-5 to TRBJ1-1; 7 positions match TRBD1. There are 15 residues in the CDR3. CDR1 is MNHEY, CDR2 SVGAGI, per germline. V shed 6 bases and J 1 base; nucleotides not matched to a gene: 8. For the CDR3, the DNA is TGTGCCAGCAGCCTAGGGACAGCACGGAACACTGAAGCTTTCTTT. This gives the protein CASSLGTARNTEAFF.